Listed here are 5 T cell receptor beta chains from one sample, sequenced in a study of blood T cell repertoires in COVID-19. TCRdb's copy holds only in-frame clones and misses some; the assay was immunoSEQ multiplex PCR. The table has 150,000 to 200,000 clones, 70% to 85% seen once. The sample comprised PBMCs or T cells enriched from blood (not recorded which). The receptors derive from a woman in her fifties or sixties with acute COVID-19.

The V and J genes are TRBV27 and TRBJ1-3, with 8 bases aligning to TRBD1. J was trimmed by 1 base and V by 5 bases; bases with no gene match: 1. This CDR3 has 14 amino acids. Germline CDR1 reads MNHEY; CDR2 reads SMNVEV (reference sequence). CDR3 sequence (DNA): TGTGCCAGCAGTAGGACAGGGTCTGGAAACACCATATATTTT. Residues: CASSRTGSGNTIYF.

The CDR3 DNA follows: TGCGCCAGCAGAGCGGTGGGGGCAGGGGAGACCCAGTACTTC. It translates to CASRAVGAGETQYF. The chain has TRBV10-2 and TRBJ2-5, with TRBD1 as a possible D gene (6 bases). The CDR3 has 14 residues. With 6 bases removed from V and 5 bases from J, the gap between germline ends came to 16 bases. Germline V gene data show CDR1 as WSHSY and CDR2 as SAAADI.

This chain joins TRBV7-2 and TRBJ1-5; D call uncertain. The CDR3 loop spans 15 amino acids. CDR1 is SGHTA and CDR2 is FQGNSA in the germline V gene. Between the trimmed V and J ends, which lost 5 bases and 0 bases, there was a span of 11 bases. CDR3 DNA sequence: TGTGCCAGCAGCCCCGCCGCGTATAGCAATCAGCCCCAGCATTTT. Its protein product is CASSPAAYSNQPQHF.

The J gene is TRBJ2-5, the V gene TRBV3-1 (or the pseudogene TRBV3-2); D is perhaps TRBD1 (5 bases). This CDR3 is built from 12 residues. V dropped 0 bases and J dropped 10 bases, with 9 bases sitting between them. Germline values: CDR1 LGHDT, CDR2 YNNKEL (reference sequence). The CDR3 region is CASSQDDSNQYF. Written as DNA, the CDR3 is TGTGCCAGCAGCCAAGATGACAGTAACCAGTACTTC.

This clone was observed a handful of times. The CDR3 sequence: CASSLSRGENTEAFF. CDR3 nucleotide sequence: TGTGCCAGCAGCTTAAGTCGGGGTGAGAACACTGAAGCTTTCTTT. This rearrangement joins TRBV7-9 to TRBJ1-1; D is unresolved. The ends were cut back, 2 bases at V and 1 base at J, with 11 bases in the middle. There are 15 residues in the CDR3. The germline V gene has CDR1 SEHNR and CDR2 FQNEAQ (reference sequence).